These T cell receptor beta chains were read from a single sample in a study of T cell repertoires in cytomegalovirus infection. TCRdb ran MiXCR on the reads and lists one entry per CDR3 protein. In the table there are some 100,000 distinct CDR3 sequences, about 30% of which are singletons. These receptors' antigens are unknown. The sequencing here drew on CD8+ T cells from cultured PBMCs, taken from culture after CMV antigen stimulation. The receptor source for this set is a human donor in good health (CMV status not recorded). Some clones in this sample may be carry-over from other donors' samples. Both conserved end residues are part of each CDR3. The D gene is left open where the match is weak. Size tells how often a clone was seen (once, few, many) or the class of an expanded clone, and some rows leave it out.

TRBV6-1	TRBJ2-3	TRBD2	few	CASTPEEGLATTDTQYF	TGTGCCAGCACCCCAGAGGAGGGACTAGCCACCACAGATACGCAGTATTTT
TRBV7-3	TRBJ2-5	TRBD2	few	CASSLGARLAGGQETQYF	TGTGCCAGCAGCCTAGGAGCGAGACTAGCGGGGGGCCAAGAGACCCAGTACTTC
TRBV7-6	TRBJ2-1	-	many	CASSSGLQNNEQFF	TGTGCCAGCAGCTCGGGACTGCAGAACAATGAGCAGTTCTTC
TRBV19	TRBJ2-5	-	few	CASSIVGEAGLMYQETQYF	TGTGCCAGTAGTATAGTCGGGGAAGCCGGCTTAATGTACCAAGAGACCCAGTACTTC
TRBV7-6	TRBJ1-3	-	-	CASSSQDSGNTIYF	TGTGCCAGCAGCTCACAGGACTCTGGAAACACCATATATTTT
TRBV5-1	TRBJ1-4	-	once	CASSPDGSTNEKLFF	TGCGCCAGCAGCCCTGACGGCTCAACTAATGAAAAACTGTTTTTT
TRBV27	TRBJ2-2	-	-	CASSLSQGQLFF	TGTGCCAGCAGTTTATCTCAGGGGCAACTGTTTTTT
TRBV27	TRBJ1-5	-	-	CASSLSQSLREPQHF	TGTGCCAGCAGTTTATCCCAATCCCTCAGGGAGCCCCAGCATTTT
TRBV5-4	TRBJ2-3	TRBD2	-	CASSDPSGGLPDDTQYF	TGTGCCAGCAGCGACCCTAGCGGGGGGCTGCCTGACGATACGCAGTATTTT
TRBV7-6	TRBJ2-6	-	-	CASSSLGERSSGANVLTF	TGTGCCAGCAGCTCTTTAGGGGAGAGGTCCTCTGGGGCTAACGTCCTGACTTTC
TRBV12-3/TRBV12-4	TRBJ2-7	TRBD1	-	CASEPGQGQSYEQYF	TGTGCCAGCGAACCGGGACAGGGGCAATCCTACGAGCAGTACTTC
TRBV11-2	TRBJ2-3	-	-	CASSLEDPHRDTQYF	TGTGCCAGCAGCTTAGAGGACCCCCATAGGGATACGCAGTATTTT
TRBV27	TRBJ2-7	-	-	CASSLGGPSREQYF	TGTGCCAGCAGTTTGGGTGGGCCGTCGCGGGAGCAGTACTTC
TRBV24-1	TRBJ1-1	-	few	CATSTGSTEAFF	TGTGCCACCAGCACAGGGTCCACTGAAGCTTTCTTT
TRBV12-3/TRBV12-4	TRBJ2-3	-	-	CASTPPEGRLHGTQYF	TGTGCCAGCACCCCTCCCGAGGGCAGGCTACACGGGACGCAGTATTTT
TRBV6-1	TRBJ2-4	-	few	CASSSLLVGRTKNIQYF	TGTGCCAGCAGTTCCCTCTTGGTAGGGCGTACCAAAAACATTCAGTACTTC
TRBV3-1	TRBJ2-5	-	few	CASSLPVDGPQETQYF	TGTGCCAGCAGCCTACCAGTCGACGGACCTCAAGAGACCCAGTACTTC
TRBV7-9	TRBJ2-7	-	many	CASSHALVGYEQYF	TGTGCCAGCAGCCATGCACTAGTTGGGTACGAGCAGTACTTC
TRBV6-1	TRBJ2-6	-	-	CASSPEGGQGTSFGANVLTF	TGTGCCAGCAGTCCCGAGGGGGGACAAGGCACCTCTTTCGGGGCCAACGTCCTGACTTTC
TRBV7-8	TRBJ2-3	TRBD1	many	CASSFPSGQRTDTQYF	TGTGCCAGCAGCTTCCCATCGGGACAGCGCACAGATACGCAGTATTTT
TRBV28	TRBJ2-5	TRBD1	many	CASSSTGQRETQYF	TGTGCCAGCAGTTCAACGGGACAGCGGGAGACCCAGTACTTC